This T cell receptor beta chain was identified during a study of shared clonotypes between healthy human individuals. The study's findings and limits: The rarefaction results pointed to incomplete sorted-subset sequencing despite large depth.

For this clone: The antigen is undetermined. This sample also contains other DNA sequences that code for the same CDR3.

Sequencing used immunoSEQ multiplex PCR; TCRdb keeps in-frame clones, though not all of them. The profile shows about 530,000 clones, 95% to 97% of them singletons. Germline V CDR1 and CDR2: SGHRS, YFSETQ. The CDR3 totals 14 residues. V lost 0 bases and J 1 base, leaving 7 bases between the germline ends. The sequencing input was naive CD4+ T cells sorted from blood. Sample subset: CD45RA+ positively selected. The gene calls are TRBV5-1 and TRBJ2-5; D is unclear. The clonotype originates from a young woman in good health. CDR3 DNA: TGCGCCAGCAGCTTGGGTAGGACCCAAGAGACCCAGTACTTC. Its protein product is CASSLGRTQETQYF.